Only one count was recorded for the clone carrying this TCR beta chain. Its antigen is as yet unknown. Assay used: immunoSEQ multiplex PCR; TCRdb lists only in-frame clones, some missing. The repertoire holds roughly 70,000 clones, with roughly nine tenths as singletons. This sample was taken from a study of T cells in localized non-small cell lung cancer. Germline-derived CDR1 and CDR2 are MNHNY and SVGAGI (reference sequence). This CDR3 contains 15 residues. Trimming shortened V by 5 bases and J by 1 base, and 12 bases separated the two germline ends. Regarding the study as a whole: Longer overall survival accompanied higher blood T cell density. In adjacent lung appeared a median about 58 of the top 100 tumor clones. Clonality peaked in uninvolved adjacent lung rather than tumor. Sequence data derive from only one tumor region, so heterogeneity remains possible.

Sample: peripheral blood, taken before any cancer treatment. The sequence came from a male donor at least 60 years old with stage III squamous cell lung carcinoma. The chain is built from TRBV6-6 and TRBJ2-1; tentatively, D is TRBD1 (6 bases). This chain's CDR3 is CASSQGRGSYNEQFF. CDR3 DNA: TGTGCCAGCAGTCAGGGGAGAGGGTCCTACAATGAGCAGTTCTTC.